This entry lists 20 T cell receptor beta chains sequenced from one sample in a study of shared clonotypes between healthy human individuals. The assay was immunoSEQ multiplex PCR, and TCRdb's table has in-frame clones only and misses some. Among 2 million to 2.5 million clones, 90% to 96% were seen once, and the ten largest hold about 0.13%. The sequencing input was naive CD4+ T cells sorted from blood. The subset was: CD45RA+ positively selected. The receptors derive from a man aged 18 to 30 in good health.

The chain links TRBV5-1 to TRBJ2-1; 12 nucleotides align to TRBD2. The CDR3 is 15 residues long. Trimming cost V 0 bases and J 9 bases; bases outside gene matches: 4. CDR1 is SGHRS, CDR2 YFSETQ, per germline. CDR3 region: CASSLASGRALEQFF. The CDR3 DNA reads TGCGCCAGCAGCTTGGCTAGCGGGAGGGCCCTTGAGCAGTTCTTC.

The chain links TRBV6-1 to TRBJ2-6, with D uncertain. CDR1 MNHNS and CDR2 SASEGT come from the germline V gene. Trimming took off 7 bases at V and 0 bases at J, with 4 bases between the two ends. This CDR3 region has 13 residues. CDR3: CASTLSGANVLTF. The CDR3 DNA reads TGTGCCAGCACCCTCTCTGGGGCCAACGTCCTGACTTTC.

The CDR3 protein is CAIGDTIQETQYF. DNA for the CDR3: TGTGCCATCGGGGACACCATCCAAGAGACCCAGTACTTC. This chain uses TRBV10-3 with TRBJ2-5; D possibly corresponds to TRBD1 (6 bases). V was shortened by 8 bases and J by 1 base, with 11 bases between the two germline ends. The CDR3 consists of 13 residues. Germline lookup yields CDR1 ENHRY and CDR2 SYGVKD.

The chain recombines TRBV9 with TRBJ2-3; perhaps TRBD1 as D (5 bases). V was clipped by 4 bases and J by 3 bases, with 12 bases between them. The CDR3 sequence is 14 residues long. Germline CDR1 reads SGDLS; CDR2 reads YYNGEE. The CDR3 loop reads CASSLQEPTDTQYF. The CDR3, as DNA: TGTGCCAGCAGCTTACAGGAACCGACAGATACGCAGTATTTT.

V gene TRBV2 combines with J gene TRBJ2-7; 12 bases match TRBD1. V lost 4 bases and J lost 3; bases outside the gene matches: 7. Germline values: CDR1 SNHLY, CDR2 FYNNEI. This CDR3 contains 16 residues. The CDR3 loop is CASSAGTGGASYEQYF. CDR3 nucleotides: TGTGCCAGCAGTGCAGGGACAGGGGGCGCGAGCTACGAGCAGTACTTC.

Of note for this clone: The identical CDR3 is also encoded by other nucleotide sequences in the sample. This chain uses TRBV5-6 with TRBJ2-7; D possibly uses TRBD1 or TRBD2 (5 bases each). The CDR3 consists of 12 residues. From germline, CDR1 is SGHDT and CDR2 YYEEEE. V was clipped by 5 bases and J by 2 bases, with 8 bases between them. DNA of the CDR3: TGTGCCAGCAGTGGGGGAACCTACGAGCAGTACTTC. This gives the protein CASSGGTYEQYF.

This chain uses TRBV6-6 with TRBJ1-1; TRBD1 is a possible D gene (5 bases). Germline CDR1 reads MNHNY; CDR2 reads SVGAGI (reference sequence). The CDR3 length is 15 residues. V was clipped by 7 bases and J by 1 base, with 16 bases between them. The CDR3 nucleotides read TGTGCCAGCACCTTCGCGGGGGAGGGGAACACTGAAGCTTTCTTT. This gives the protein CASTFAGEGNTEAFF.

The chain links TRBV4-1 to TRBJ1-1; D gene uncertain. The CDR3 contains 16 residues. V was pared by 0 bases and J by 0 bases, with 11 bases between. Germline V gene sequence: CDR1 MGHRA, CDR2 YSYEKL. The CDR3 loop is CASSQDLAYMNTEAFF. The CDR3 DNA reads as TGCGCCAGCAGCCAAGATTTGGCTTACATGAACACTGAAGCTTTCTTT.

The CDR3 loop reads CASSDGPPTGELFF. The CDR3 DNA is TGTGCCAGCAGTGACGGGCCCCCCACCGGGGAGCTGTTTTTT. V gene TRBV7-9 combines with J gene TRBJ2-2; D remains unclear. This CDR3 has 14 residues. Trimming cost V 6 bases and J 4 bases, with 12 bases left between them. Looked up from germline, CDR1 is SEHNR and CDR2 is FQNEAQ (reference sequence).

This sequence joins TRBV6-5 and TRBJ2-7, with D uncertain. This CDR3 has 15 amino acids. Germline assignment: CDR1 MNHEY and CDR2 SVGAGI. V gave up 6 bases and J gave up 2 bases, with 17 bases separating them. The CDR3 nucleotides read TGTGCCAGCAGCCCCCTGGGCACGAAAACCTACGAGCAGTACTTC. Amino acids: CASSPLGTKTYEQYF.

The V call is TRBV27, the J call TRBJ1-3; weak D call: TRBD1 (5 bases). The germline V and J ends were trimmed by 6 bases and 9 bases, with 15 bases remaining between them. CDR1 and CDR2 from the germline V gene are MNHEY and SMNVEV (reference sequence). This CDR3 comprises 13 residues. The CDR3 protein is CASRPLPGGTIYF. The DNA for the CDR3 is TGTGCCAGCAGACCGCTCCCGGGGGGCACCATATATTTT.

The CDR3 sequence is CASSSPGYNEQFF. Here the CDR3 DNA reads TGTGCCAGCAGCTCGCCGGGCTACAATGAGCAGTTCTTC. The J gene is TRBJ2-1, the V gene TRBV5-4; D unresolved. From germline, CDR1 is SGHNT and CDR2 YYREEE (reference sequence). V lost 3 bases and J 3 bases, leaving 7 bases between the germline ends. This CDR3 spans 13 amino acids.

V usage is TRBV25-1 and J usage is TRBJ1-3; unclear D gene. Looked up from germline, CDR1 is MGHDK and CDR2 is SYGVNS. CDR3 length: 15 residues. Trimming removed 3 bases at V and 0 bases at J, with 9 bases between. The CDR3 loop is CASSDSALSGNTIYF. The CDR3 DNA reads TGTGCCAGCAGTGACTCCGCGCTCTCTGGAAACACCATATATTTT.

The CDR3 coding sequence is TGCGCCAGCGGCAAAGGGGAGGGAATTTATGGCTACACCTTC. Translated: CASGKGEGIYGYTF. The chain carries TRBV5-1 and TRBJ1-2; perhaps TRBD1 as D (5 bases). The germline gives CDR1 SGHRS, CDR2 YFSETQ. The CDR3 contains 14 residues. Trimming removed 7 bases at V and 5 bases at J, with 18 bases between. Drawing the rest from reference TRBV5-1 and TRBJ1-2, the complete variable domain is KAGVTQTPRYLIKTRGQQVTLSCSPISGHRSVSWYQQTPGQGLQFLFEYFSETQRNKGNFPGRFSGRQFSNSRSEMNVSTLELGDSALYLCASGKGEGIYGYTFGSGTRLTVV.

The rearrangement links TRBV28 to TRBJ1-3; D is undetermined. The germline CDR1 and CDR2 sequences are MDHEN and SYDVKM. The CDR3 has 16 amino acids. Trimming left V 1 base short and J 4 bases short, with 14 bases between. CDR3 residues: CASSLSDGRSGNTIYF. In nucleotides, the CDR3 is TGTGCCAGCAGTTTATCGGACGGAAGGTCGGGAAACACCATATATTTT.

V is TRBV4-1 and J is TRBJ2-1; TRBD1 agrees at 8 bases. V dropped 1 base and J dropped 7; count of bases not matched to a gene: 6. There are 15 residues in the CDR3. From germline, CDR1 is MGHRA and CDR2 YSYEKL. As DNA, the CDR3 is TGCGCCAGCAGCCAAGGGCAGGGGGCATTAAATGAGCAGTTCTTC. Its protein is CASSQGQGALNEQFF.

The J gene is TRBJ2-3, the V gene TRBV5-1; 7 nucleotides match TRBD2. This CDR3 is built from 15 residues. Germline V gene lookup returns CDR1 SGHRS and CDR2 YFSETQ. The junction had 11 bases not matched to a gene; V was cut back by 4 bases and J by 6 bases. The CDR3 loop reads CASSLRGLGTDTQYF. The CDR3 DNA is TGCGCCAGCAGCCTCAGAGGACTAGGAACGGATACGCAGTATTTT.

The chain couples TRBV5-4 to TRBJ2-3; 11 nucleotides agree with TRBD2. From germline, CDR1 is SGHNT and CDR2 YYREEE (reference sequence). With V trimmed by 4 bases and J by 2 bases, 6 bases remained unmatched. The CDR3 totals 16 residues. CDR3 bases: TGTGCCAGCAGCCCGACTAGCGGGACTTCCACAGATACGCAGTATTTT. Protein product: CASSPTSGTSTDTQYF. Full variable domain (remainder filled in from reference TRBV5-4 and TRBJ2-3): ETGVTQSPTHLIKTRGQQVTLRCSSQSGHNTVSWYQQALGQGPQFIFQYYREEENGRGNFPPRFSGLQFPNYSSELNVNALELDDSALYLCASSPTSGTSTDTQYFGPGTRLTVL.

The V call is TRBV28, the J call TRBJ2-7; 8 bases are shared with TRBD2. The CDR3 covers 16 residues. Germline trimming cut 6 bases from V and 0 bases from J; bases unmatched to any gene: 10. Germline CDR1 reads MDHEN; CDR2 reads SYDVKM. The CDR3 nucleotides are TGTGCCAGCAGCCACGCGGGGGGAGTTAGCTCCTACGAGCAGTACTTC. This codes for CASSHAGGVSSYEQYF.

The sample holds one count of this clone. The rearrangement links TRBV6-5 to TRBJ1-2; TRBD1 agrees at 9 bases. The germline gives CDR1 MNHEY, CDR2 SVGAGI. The CDR3 covers 15 residues. The ends lost 5 bases at V and 1 base at J; junction bases unmatched: 5. The CDR3 region is CASSAGTGYNYGYTF. The CDR3 coding sequence is TGTGCCAGCAGTGCCGGGACAGGGTATAACTATGGCTACACCTTC.